This entry lists 26 T cell receptor beta chains sequenced from one sample in a study of blood T cell repertoires in COVID-19. The table came from immunoSEQ multiplex PCR; TCRdb's copy has only in-frame clones and leaves some out. Of just over 350,000 clones in the sample, approximately 86% were seen once. The specimen sequenced was peripheral blood. All receptors derive from a woman aged 55-75 years with COVID-19, enrolled during active disease.

The chain recombines TRBV9 with TRBJ2-7, with a weak D call TRBD2 (6 bases). With 3 bases removed from V and 6 bases from J, the gap between germline ends came to 10 bases. The germline CDR1 and CDR2 sequences are SGDLS and YYNGEE. The CDR3 has 12 amino acids. The CDR3 here is CASSAAGSEQYF. The CDR3 DNA reads as TGTGCCAGCAGCGCTGCGGGAAGCGAGCAGTACTTC. The whole variable domain, remainder taken from reference TRBV9 and TRBJ2-7, is DSGVTQTPKHLITATGQRVTLRCSPRSGDLSVYWYQQSLDQGLQFLIQYYNGEERAKGNILERFSAQQFPDLHSELNLSSLELGDSALYFCASSAAGSEQYFGPGTRLTVT.

The chain recombines TRBV27 with TRBJ1-5, with 7 bases identical to TRBD1. CDR3 size: 14 residues. Germline CDR1 MNHEY, CDR2 SMNVEV (reference sequence). V shed 6 bases and J 6 bases; nucleotides not matched to a gene: 8. The CDR3, as DNA: TGTGCCAGCAGCCTCGACAGGGCGAGTCAGCCCCAGCATTTT. It is translated as CASSLDRASQPQHF.

V gene TRBV19 combines with J gene TRBJ1-1; D is undetermined. Germline CDR1 reads LNHDA; CDR2 reads SQIVND (reference sequence). The germline V and J ends were trimmed by 5 bases and 0 bases, with 10 bases remaining between them. The CDR3 is 14 residues long. This CDR3 is CASSYDTVNTEAFF. The DNA of the CDR3 is TGTGCCAGTAGTTATGACACCGTGAACACTGAAGCTTTCTTT.

The chain carries TRBV6-6 and TRBJ1-1, with 8 bases lining up with TRBD1. This CDR3 comprises 13 residues. Germline CDR1 MNHNY, CDR2 SVGAGI (reference sequence). V dropped 7 bases and J dropped 4; count of bases not matched to a gene: 5. The CDR3 spells CASNTGGFTEAFF. CDR3 coding DNA: TGTGCCAGCAACACAGGGGGTTTCACTGAAGCTTTCTTT.

The chain recombines TRBV30 with TRBJ1-5; D may be TRBD1 (5 bases). The CDR3 length is 14 residues. V was cut by 3 bases and J by 6 bases, with 15 bases left in between. Per the germline V gene, CDR1 is GTSNPN and CDR2 is SVGIG (reference sequence). The DNA for the CDR3 is TGTGCCTGGAGCGCCGGGACTGCAGCTCAGCCCCAGCATTTT. Its protein product is CAWSAGTAAQPQHF. The whole variable domain, filled in from reference TRBV30 and TRBJ1-5, reads SQTIHQWPATLVQPVGSPLSLECTVEGTSNPNLYWYRQAAGRGLQLLFYSVGIGQISSEVPQNLSASRPQDRQFILSSKKLLLSDSGFYLCAWSAGTAAQPQHFGDGTRLSIL.

The gene calls are TRBV11-2 and TRBJ2-5, with D uncertain. Looked up from germline, CDR1 is SGHAT and CDR2 is FQNNGV. The CDR3 sequence is 12 residues long. Trimming cost V 8 bases and J 2 bases, with 9 bases left between them. The CDR3: CASSGSQETQYF. Written as DNA, the CDR3 is TGTGCCAGCTCCGGGTCGCAAGAGACCCAGTACTTC.

The sample holds a few counts of this clone. This rearrangement joins TRBV3-1 (or the pseudogene TRBV3-2) to TRBJ2-2; D is perhaps TRBD1 (5 bases). In germline, CDR1 is LGHDT, CDR2 YNNKEL (reference sequence). The CDR3 covers 16 residues. V shed 2 bases and J shed 6 bases, with 16 bases lying between them. The CDR3 here is CASSQSRVHDAGELFF. The CDR3 DNA is TGTGCCAGCAGCCAATCCAGGGTCCACGACGCCGGGGAGCTGTTTTTT.

This chain connects TRBV19 to TRBJ1-6; D gene uncertain. This CDR3 has 15 residues. Germline V gene lookup returns CDR1 LNHDA and CDR2 SQIVND (reference sequence). V lost 5 bases and J lost 4, with 12 bases in between. Here the CDR3 DNA reads TGTGCCAGTAGTTTTCGGTCGGGGTATAATTCACCCCTCCACTTT. It encodes CASSFRSGYNSPLHF.

The V gene is TRBV4-1, the J gene TRBJ1-2, with D possibly being TRBD1 (6 bases). The V and J ends lost 1 base and 8 bases respectively, with 29 bases between them. Germline values: CDR1 MGHRA, CDR2 YSYEKL. This CDR3 has 19 amino acids. The DNA for the CDR3 is TGCGCCAGCAGCCAAGCGATGGACAGAGGAAATCGCCTATTCTGGGGCTACACCTTC. Protein sequence: CASSQAMDRGNRLFWGYTF.

The V and J genes are TRBV5-1 and TRBJ1-3; D may be TRBD1 (6 bases). V was clipped by 7 bases and J by 0 bases, with 20 bases between them. Looked up from germline, CDR1 is SGHRS and CDR2 is YFSETQ. This CDR3 spans 17 amino acids. The CDR3 nucleotides read TGCGCCAGCGCCCCGGACAGCTCTATACTCTCTGGAAACACCATATATTTT. Its translation is CASAPDSSILSGNTIYF.

This clone was detected once. The chain uses TRBV14 and TRBJ2-5; 8 bases are shared with TRBD1. The ends lost 5 bases at V and 2 bases at J; junction bases unmatched: 10. This CDR3 has 16 residues. Germline CDR1 and CDR2: SGHDN and FVKESK. CDR3 sequence reads: CASSLRTGSGQETQYF. The CDR3 DNA reads as TGTGCCAGCAGCTTACGGACAGGGTCAGGGCAAGAGACCCAGTACTTC.

The chain couples TRBV13 to TRBJ1-1; weak D call: TRBD1 (6 bases). The V and J ends lost 2 bases and 4 bases respectively, with 20 bases between them. Germline loops: CDR1 PRHDT, CDR2 FYEKMQ (reference sequence). The CDR3 extends over 17 amino acids. The CDR3 loop reads CASSLYRALVGGTEAFF. CDR3 nucleotide sequence: TGTGCCAGCAGCTTATACAGGGCACTGGTTGGGGGCACTGAAGCTTTCTTT.

The V gene is TRBV7-2, the J gene TRBJ1-6; maybe TRBD1 (5 bases). V was pared by 6 bases and J by 7 bases, with 13 bases between. The germline CDR1 and CDR2 sequences are SGHTA and FQGNSA. The CDR3 length is 14 residues. This CDR3 reads CASRTGVLNSPLHF. CDR3 DNA: TGTGCCAGCAGGACGGGGGTCCTCAATTCACCCCTCCACTTT. The whole variable domain, remainder taken from reference TRBV7-2 and TRBJ1-6, is GAGVSQSPSNKVTEKGKDVELRCDPISGHTALYWYRQSLGQGLEFLIYFQGNSAPDKSGLPSDRFSAERTGGSVSTLTIQRTQQEDSAVYLCASRTGVLNSPLHFGNGTRLTVT.

The chain employs TRBV6-5 and TRBJ2-7; TRBD1 agrees at 12 bases. This CDR3 has 15 amino acids. J lost 3 bases, V lost 4 bases, and 4 bases had no gene match. Germline V gives CDR1 MNHEY, CDR2 SVGAGI. The CDR3 coding sequence is TGTGCCAGCAGTTCTGGGACAGGGGGCTTCTACGAGCAGTACTTC. Translated, it gives CASSSGTGGFYEQYF.

The rearrangement uses TRBV19 and TRBJ2-7; D is possibly TRBD1 (6 bases). Trimming removed 6 bases from V and 3 bases from J, with 18 bases in between. CDR3 length equals 15 residues. Germline loops: CDR1 LNHDA, CDR2 SQIVND (reference sequence). The DNA for the CDR3 is TGTGCCAGTAGCCATTACAGGGAAGGGTACTACGAGCAGTACTTC. It is translated as CASSHYREGYYEQYF.

Comments on this clone: Other DNA sequences from this sample encode an identical CDR3 as well. The chain employs TRBV5-1 and TRBJ2-5; D is unresolved. Trimming shortened V by 2 bases and J by 1 base, and 6 bases separated the two germline ends. The germline CDR1 and CDR2 sequences are SGHRS and YFSETQ. The CDR3 has 13 residues. In DNA, the CDR3 is TGCGCCAGCAGCTTACAGATCCAAGAGACCCAGTACTTC. Translated: CASSLQIQETQYF.

The CDR3 DNA reads as TGCGCCAGCAGCCAAGCCCAGGGAGGGTCCCACGAGCAGTACTTC. Translating it yields CASSQAQGGSHEQYF. This chain uses TRBV4-1 with TRBJ2-7, with TRBD2 matching 7 bases. The junction had 8 bases not matched to a gene; V was cut back by 1 base and J by 5 bases. This CDR3 is 15 amino acids long. CDR1 and CDR2 (germline): MGHRA, YSYEKL.

Only one count was recorded for this clone. V and J are TRBV6-5 and TRBJ1-2; TRBD1 matches 7 bases. J was trimmed by 6 bases and V by 1 base; bases with no gene match: 5. The length of the CDR3 is 14 residues. Germline V gene lookup returns CDR1 MNHEY and CDR2 SVGAGI. This chain's CDR3 is CASSYLSQGDGYTF. The CDR3 bases are TGTGCCAGCAGTTACTTGAGTCAGGGGGATGGCTACACCTTC.

V usage is TRBV29-1 and J usage is TRBJ1-2; TRBD1 agrees at 8 bases. The length of the CDR3 is 15 residues. CDR1 and CDR2 from the germline V gene are SQVTM and ANQGSEA. J gave up 4 bases and V 6 bases, and 13 bases lay outside the gene matches. This chain's CDR3 is CSVSFIDRGGYGYTF. The CDR3 DNA reads TGCAGCGTCTCTTTCATAGACAGGGGAGGCTATGGCTACACCTTC. Full variable domain (outside the CDR3, taken from reference TRBV29-1 and TRBJ1-2): SAVISQKPSRDICQRGTSLTIQCQVDSQVTMMFWYRQQPGQSLTLIATANQGSEATYESGFVIDKFPISRPNLTFSTLTVSNMSPEDSSIYLCSVSFIDRGGYGYTFGSGTRLTVV.

This clone was observed a single time. The genes are TRBV3-1 (or the pseudogene TRBV3-2) and TRBJ1-4; D remains ambiguous. With 1 base removed from V and 0 bases from J, the gap between germline ends came to 15 bases. CDR3 length: 18 residues. Per germline, CDR1 LGHDT and CDR2 YNNKEL (reference sequence). The CDR3 sequence: CASSQAFGRVATNEKLFF. CDR3 nucleotide sequence: TGTGCCAGCAGCCAAGCCTTTGGGAGGGTTGCAACTAATGAAAAACTGTTTTTT.

A remark on this clone: Other DNA sequences from this sample encode an identical CDR3 as well. The CDR3 DNA is TGTGCCAGTAGGGACAGTGATTCTGGAAACACCATATATTTT. Translated, it gives CASRDSDSGNTIYF. The chain is built from TRBV19 and TRBJ1-3; tentative D call: TRBD1 (6 bases). V was cut by 6 bases and J by 1 base, with 10 bases left in between. CDR3 length: 14 amino acids. Germline-derived CDR1 and CDR2 are LNHDA and SQIVND (reference sequence).

The chain recombines TRBV11-2 with TRBJ2-7; a weak D match, TRBD1 (6 bases). Per the germline V gene, CDR1 is SGHAT and CDR2 is FQNNGV. V was cut by 5 bases and J by 2 bases, with 16 bases left in between. This CDR3 spans 15 amino acids. The CDR3 sequence is CASSQPDRDTYEQYF. DNA of the CDR3: TGTGCCAGCAGCCAACCGGACAGAGACACCTACGAGCAGTACTTC.

V and J are TRBV5-1 and TRBJ2-7, with 10 bases identical to TRBD1. CDR1 and CDR2 from the germline V gene are SGHRS and YFSETQ. Trimming at V came to 5 bases and at J to 5 bases, leaving 7 bases not matched to a gene. CDR3 length: 14 residues. This CDR3 is CASRTGTGDHEQYF. CDR3 coding DNA: TGCGCCAGCAGGACCGGGACAGGGGACCACGAGCAGTACTTC.

The chain joins TRBV9 to TRBJ2-7, with 7 bases matching TRBD2. The germline CDR1 and CDR2 sequences are SGDLS and YYNGEE. The V segment lost 3 bases and the J segment 0 bases; nucleotides outside the gene matches: 9. The CDR3 covers 16 residues. Here the CDR3 reads CASSGRSGASSYEQYF. In nucleotides, the CDR3 is TGTGCCAGCAGCGGCAGAAGCGGGGCTAGCTCCTACGAGCAGTACTTC.

This chain connects TRBV7-9 to TRBJ2-2; TRBD1 matches at 9 bases. The V segment lost 3 bases and the J segment 7 bases; nucleotides outside the gene matches: 3. This CDR3 region has 14 residues. Per germline, CDR1 SEHNR and CDR2 FQNEAQ (reference sequence). CDR3 protein: CASSLGTGNGELFF. In DNA, the CDR3 is TGTGCCAGCAGCTTGGGGACAGGGAACGGGGAGCTGTTTTTT.

This rearrangement joins TRBV6-5 to TRBJ2-3; 11 positions match TRBD2. Germline-derived CDR1 and CDR2 are MNHEY and SVGAGI. Trimming removed 7 bases from V and 2 bases from J; junction bases left unmatched: 5. The CDR3 has 15 amino acids. CDR3 nucleotides: TGTGCCAGCAAGGTGACTAGCGGGGCCACAGATACGCAGTATTTT. Translated, it gives CASKVTSGATDTQYF.